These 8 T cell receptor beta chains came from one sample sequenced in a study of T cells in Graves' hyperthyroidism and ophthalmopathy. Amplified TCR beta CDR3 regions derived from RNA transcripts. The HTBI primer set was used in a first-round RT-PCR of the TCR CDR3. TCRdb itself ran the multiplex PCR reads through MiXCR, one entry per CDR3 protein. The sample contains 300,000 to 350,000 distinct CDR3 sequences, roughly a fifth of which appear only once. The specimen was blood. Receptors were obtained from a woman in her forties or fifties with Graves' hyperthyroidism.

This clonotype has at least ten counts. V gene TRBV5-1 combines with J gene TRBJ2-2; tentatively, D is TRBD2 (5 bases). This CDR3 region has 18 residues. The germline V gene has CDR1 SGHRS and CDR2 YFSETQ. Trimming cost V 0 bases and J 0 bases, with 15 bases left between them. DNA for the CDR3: TGCGCCAGCAGCTTGGGAGGCTGGCGGGCCTCGAACACCGGGGAGCTGTTTTTT. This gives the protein CASSLGGWRASNTGELFF.

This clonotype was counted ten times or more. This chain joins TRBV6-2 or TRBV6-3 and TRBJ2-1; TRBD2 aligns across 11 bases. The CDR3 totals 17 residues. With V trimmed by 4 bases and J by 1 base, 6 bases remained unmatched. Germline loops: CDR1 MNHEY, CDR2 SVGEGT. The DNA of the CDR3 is TGTGCCAGCAGTTCCTTAGCGGGAGGGAGATCCTACAATGAGCAGTTCTTC. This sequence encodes CASSSLAGGRSYNEQFF.

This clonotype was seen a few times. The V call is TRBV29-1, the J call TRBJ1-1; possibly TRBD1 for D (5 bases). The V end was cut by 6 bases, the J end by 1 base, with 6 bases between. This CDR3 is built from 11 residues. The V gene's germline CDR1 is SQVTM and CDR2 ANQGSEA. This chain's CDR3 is CSVTGNTEAFF. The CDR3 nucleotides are TGCAGCGTAACAGGGAACACTGAAGCTTTCTTT. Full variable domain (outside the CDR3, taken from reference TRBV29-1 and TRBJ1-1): SAVISQKPSRDICQRGTSLTIQCQVDSQVTMMFWYRQQPGQSLTLIATANQGSEATYESGFVIDKFPISRPNLTFSTLTVSNMSPEDSSIYLCSVTGNTEAFFGQGTRLTVV.

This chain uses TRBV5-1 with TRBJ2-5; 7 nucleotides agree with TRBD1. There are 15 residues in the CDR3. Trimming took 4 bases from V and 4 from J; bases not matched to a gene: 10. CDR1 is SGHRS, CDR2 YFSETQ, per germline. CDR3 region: CASSLRQGSGETQYF. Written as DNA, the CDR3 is TGCGCCAGCAGCCTTCGACAGGGTAGTGGAGAGACCCAGTACTTC. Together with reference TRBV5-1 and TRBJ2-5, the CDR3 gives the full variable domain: KAGVTQTPRYLIKTRGQQVTLSCSPISGHRSVSWYQQTPGQGLQFLFEYFSETQRNKGNFPGRFSGRQFSNSRSEMNVSTLELGDSALYLCASSLRQGSGETQYFGPGTRLLVL.

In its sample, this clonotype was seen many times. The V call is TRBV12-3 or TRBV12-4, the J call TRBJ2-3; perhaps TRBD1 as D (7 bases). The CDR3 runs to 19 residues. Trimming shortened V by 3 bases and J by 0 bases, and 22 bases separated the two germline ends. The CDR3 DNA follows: TGTGCCAGCAGTTTTCAGCGGGTCGCGACAGGGCGGAGCACAGATACGCAGTATTTT. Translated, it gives CASSFQRVATGRSTDTQYF.

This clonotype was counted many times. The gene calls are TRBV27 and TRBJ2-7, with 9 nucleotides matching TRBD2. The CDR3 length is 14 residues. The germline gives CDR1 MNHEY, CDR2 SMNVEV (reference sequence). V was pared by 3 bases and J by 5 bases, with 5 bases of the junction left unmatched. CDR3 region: CASSFSGGRNEQYF. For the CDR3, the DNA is TGTGCCAGCAGTTTCAGCGGGGGGAGGAACGAGCAGTACTTC.

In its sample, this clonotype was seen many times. CDR3 in amino acids: CASTANSNQPQHF. The DNA for the CDR3 is TGTGCCAGCACCGCAAATAGCAATCAGCCCCAGCATTTT. V usage is TRBV12-3 or TRBV12-4 and J usage is TRBJ1-5; no definite D call. The CDR3 covers 13 residues. Trimming took off 7 bases at V and 0 bases at J, with 7 bases between the two ends.

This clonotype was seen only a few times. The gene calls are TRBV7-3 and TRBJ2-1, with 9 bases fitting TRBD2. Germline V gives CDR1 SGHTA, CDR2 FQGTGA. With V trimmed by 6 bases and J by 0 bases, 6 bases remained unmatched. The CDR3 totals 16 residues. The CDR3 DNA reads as TGTGCCAGCAGGTCTAGCGGGAAGAGCTCCTACAATGAGCAGTTCTTC. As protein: CASRSSGKSSYNEQFF.